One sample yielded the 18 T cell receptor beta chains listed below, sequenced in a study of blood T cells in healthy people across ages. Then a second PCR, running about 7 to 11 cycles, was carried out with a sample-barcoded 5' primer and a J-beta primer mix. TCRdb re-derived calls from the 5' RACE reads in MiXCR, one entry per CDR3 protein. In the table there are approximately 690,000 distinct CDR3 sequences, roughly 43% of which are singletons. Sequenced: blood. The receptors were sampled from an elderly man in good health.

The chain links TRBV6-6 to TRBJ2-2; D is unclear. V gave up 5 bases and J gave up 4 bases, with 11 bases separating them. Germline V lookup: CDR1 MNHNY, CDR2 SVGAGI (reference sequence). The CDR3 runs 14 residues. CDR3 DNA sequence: TGTGCCAGCAGTCCTAGGTGGGGCACCGGGGAGCTGTTTTTT. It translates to CASSPRWGTGELFF.

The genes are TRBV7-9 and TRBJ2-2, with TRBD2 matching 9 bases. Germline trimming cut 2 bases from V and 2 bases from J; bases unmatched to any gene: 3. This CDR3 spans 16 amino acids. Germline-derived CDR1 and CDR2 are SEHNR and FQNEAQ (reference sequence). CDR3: CASSLLAGENTGELFF. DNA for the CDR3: TGTGCCAGCAGCTTATTAGCGGGAGAAAACACCGGGGAGCTGTTTTTT.

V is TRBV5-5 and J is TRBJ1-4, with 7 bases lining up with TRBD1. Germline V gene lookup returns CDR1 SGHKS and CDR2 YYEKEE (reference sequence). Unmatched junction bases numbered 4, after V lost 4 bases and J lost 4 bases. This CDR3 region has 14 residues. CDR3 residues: CASSTGQNNEKLFF. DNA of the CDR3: TGTGCCAGCAGCACGGGACAGAATAATGAAAAACTGTTTTTT.

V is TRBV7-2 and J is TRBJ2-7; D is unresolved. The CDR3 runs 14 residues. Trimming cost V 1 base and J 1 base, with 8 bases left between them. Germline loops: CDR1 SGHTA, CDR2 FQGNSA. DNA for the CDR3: TGTGCCAGCAGCTTAGGGGTAGATTCCTACGAGCAGTACTTC. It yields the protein CASSLGVDSYEQYF.

The CDR3 reads CASSLRGSGVPDTQYF. The CDR3 DNA reads as TGTGCCAGCAGCTTAAGAGGGTCAGGGGTGCCAGATACGCAGTATTTT. The rearrangement joins TRBV7-9 to TRBJ2-3; D perhaps matches TRBD1 (6 bases). The CDR3 consists of 16 residues. V was cut by 2 bases and J by 4 bases, with 16 bases left in between. Germline assignment: CDR1 SEHNR and CDR2 FQNEAQ (reference sequence).

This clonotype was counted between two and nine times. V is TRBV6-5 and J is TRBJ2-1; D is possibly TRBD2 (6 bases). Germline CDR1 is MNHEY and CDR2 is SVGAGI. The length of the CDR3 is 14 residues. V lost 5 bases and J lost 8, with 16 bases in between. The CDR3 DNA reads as TGTGCCAGCAGTACCGTGACTAGGCCGCATGAGCAGTTCTTC. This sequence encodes CASSTVTRPHEQFF.

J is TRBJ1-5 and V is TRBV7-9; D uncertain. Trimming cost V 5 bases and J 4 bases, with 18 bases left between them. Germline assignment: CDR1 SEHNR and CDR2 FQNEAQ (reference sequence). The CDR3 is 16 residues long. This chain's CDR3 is CASSPEDPDPNQPQHF. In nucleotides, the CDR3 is TGTGCCAGCAGCCCAGAGGACCCCGACCCAAATCAGCCCCAGCATTTT. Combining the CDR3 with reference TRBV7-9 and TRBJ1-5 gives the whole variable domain DTGVSQNPRHKITKRGQNVTFRCDPISEHNRLYWYRQTLGQGPEFLTYFQNEAQLEKSRLLSDRFSAERPKGSFSTLEIQRTEQGDSAMYLCASSPEDPDPNQPQHFGDGTRLSIL.

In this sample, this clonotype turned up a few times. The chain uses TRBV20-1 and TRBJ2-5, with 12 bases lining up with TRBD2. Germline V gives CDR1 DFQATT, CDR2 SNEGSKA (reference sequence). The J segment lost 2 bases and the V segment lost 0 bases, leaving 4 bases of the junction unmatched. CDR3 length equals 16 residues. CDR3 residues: CSARDWTSGIQETQYF. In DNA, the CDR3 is TGCAGTGCTAGAGATTGGACTAGCGGGATACAAGAGACCCAGTACTTC.

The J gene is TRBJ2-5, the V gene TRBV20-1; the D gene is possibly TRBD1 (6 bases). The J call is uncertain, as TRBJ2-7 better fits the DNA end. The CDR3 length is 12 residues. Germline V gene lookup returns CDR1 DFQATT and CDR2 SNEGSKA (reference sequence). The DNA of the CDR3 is TGCAGTGCTAGCAGGGGCGCCGACGAGCAGTACTTC. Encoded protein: CSASRGADEQYF.

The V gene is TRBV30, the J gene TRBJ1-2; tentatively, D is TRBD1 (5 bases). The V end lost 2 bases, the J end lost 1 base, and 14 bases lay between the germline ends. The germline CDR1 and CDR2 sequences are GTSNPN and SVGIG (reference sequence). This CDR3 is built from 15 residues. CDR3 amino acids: CAWSRRWGSNYGYTF. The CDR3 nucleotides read TGTGCCTGGAGTCGCCGTTGGGGGAGTAACTATGGCTACACCTTC.

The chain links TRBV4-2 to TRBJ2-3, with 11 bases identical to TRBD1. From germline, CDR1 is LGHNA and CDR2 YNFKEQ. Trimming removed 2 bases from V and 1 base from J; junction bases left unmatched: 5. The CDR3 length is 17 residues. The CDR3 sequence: CASSQRGQGAGTDTQYF. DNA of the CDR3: TGTGCCAGCAGCCAACGTGGACAGGGGGCTGGCACAGATACGCAGTATTTT.

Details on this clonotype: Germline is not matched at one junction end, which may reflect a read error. In DNA, the CDR3 is TGTGCCGGCAGTCGAGGGACAGCTGGAGTCGATGGCTACACCTTC. This codes for CAGSRGTAGVDGYTF. V usage is TRBV6-2 or TRBV6-3 and J usage is TRBJ1-2, with TRBD1 identical over 7 bases. Germline V lookup: CDR1 MNHEY, CDR2 SVGEGT. The CDR3 loop spans 15 amino acids.

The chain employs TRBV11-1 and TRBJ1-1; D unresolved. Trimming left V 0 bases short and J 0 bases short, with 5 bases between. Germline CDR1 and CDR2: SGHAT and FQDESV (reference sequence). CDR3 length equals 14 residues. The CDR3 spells CASSLATVNTEAFF. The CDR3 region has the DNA TGTGCCAGCAGCTTAGCGACGGTGAACACTGAAGCTTTCTTT.

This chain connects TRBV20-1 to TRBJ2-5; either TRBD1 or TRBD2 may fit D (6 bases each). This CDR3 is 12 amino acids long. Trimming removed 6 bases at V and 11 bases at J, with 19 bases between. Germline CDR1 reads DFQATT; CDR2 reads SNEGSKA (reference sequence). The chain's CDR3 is CSAHRGQRQQYF. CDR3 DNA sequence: TGCAGTGCCCACCGGGGGCAGAGACAGCAGTACTTC.

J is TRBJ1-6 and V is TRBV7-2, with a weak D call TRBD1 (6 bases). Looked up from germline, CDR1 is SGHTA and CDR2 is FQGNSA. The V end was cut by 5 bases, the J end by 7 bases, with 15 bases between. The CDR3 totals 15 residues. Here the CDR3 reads CASSGETGWNSPLHF. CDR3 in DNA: TGTGCCAGCAGCGGAGAGACAGGTTGGAATTCACCCCTCCACTTT.

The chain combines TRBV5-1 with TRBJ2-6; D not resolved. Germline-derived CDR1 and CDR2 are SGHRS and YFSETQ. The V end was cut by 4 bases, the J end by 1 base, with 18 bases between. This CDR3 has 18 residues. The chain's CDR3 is CASSIRLGPLSGANVLTF. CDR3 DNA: TGCGCCAGCAGCATAAGACTGGGCCCCCTATCTGGGGCCAACGTCCTGACTTTC.

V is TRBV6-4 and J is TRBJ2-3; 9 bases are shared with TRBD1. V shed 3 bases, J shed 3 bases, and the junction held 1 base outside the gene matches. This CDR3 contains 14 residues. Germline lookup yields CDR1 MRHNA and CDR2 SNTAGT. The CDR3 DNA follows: TGTGCCAGCAGTGAGACAGGGGGGACAGATACGCAGTATTTT. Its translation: CASSETGGTDTQYF.

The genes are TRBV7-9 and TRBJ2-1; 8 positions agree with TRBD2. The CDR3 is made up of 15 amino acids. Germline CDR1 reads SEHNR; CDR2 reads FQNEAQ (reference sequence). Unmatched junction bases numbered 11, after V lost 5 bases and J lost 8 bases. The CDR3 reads CASSAGGAAGDEQFF. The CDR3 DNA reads TGTGCCAGCAGCGCCGGGGGGGCTGCCGGGGATGAGCAGTTCTTC.